This T cell receptor (beta chain) was recovered during a study of Tregs in tolerant kidney transplant recipients. V dropped 0 bases and J dropped 4; count of bases not matched to a gene: 1. This CDR3 has 15 residues. Germline V gene data show CDR1 as SGHRS and CDR2 as YFSETQ. Produced via immunoSEQ multiplex PCR; TCRdb's table is partial and in-frame only. The sample consists of tens of thousands of clones, 85% to 90% of them appearing once. Regarding this clone: Antigen: not known.

Study conclusions and caveats: Biological reproducibility was not directly addressed in this study.

This rearrangement joins TRBV5-1 to TRBJ2-2; 9 positions match TRBD1. Specimen: CD4+ T cells from blood, collected before the transplant. The sequence was collected from a human donor who received a combined kidney and bone marrow transplant. CDR3 loop: CASSLGDRVTGELFF. The DNA of the CDR3 is TGCGCCAGCAGCTTGGGGGACAGGGTCACCGGGGAGCTGTTTTTT.